This TCR beta chain is drawn from a study of blood T cell repertoires in COVID-19. Resolution of symptoms, clearance, or two negative PCRs was present in recovered Cohort 3 donors. The germline V and J ends were trimmed by 3 bases and 7 bases, with 8 bases remaining between them. The CDR3 covers 12 residues. Germline V gene data show CDR1 as SGDLS and CDR2 as YYNGEE. Sequencing used immunoSEQ multiplex PCR; TCRdb keeps in-frame clones, though not all of them. The sample lists approximately 300,000 clones; around 86% were seen once. V is TRBV9 and J is TRBJ2-1, with a weak D call TRBD1 (6 bases). The receptor was isolated from a woman younger than 35 who had recovered from COVID-19. The material sequenced was PBMCs or T cells enriched from blood (not recorded which). CDR3 nucleotide sequence: TGTGCCAGCAGCGACAGGGAGAATGAGCAGTTCTTC. This sequence encodes CASSDRENEQFF. Complete variable domain (other parts from reference TRBV9 and TRBJ2-1): DSGVTQTPKHLITATGQRVTLRCSPRSGDLSVYWYQQSLDQGLQFLIQYYNGEERAKGNILERFSAQQFPDLHSELNLSSLELGDSALYFCASSDRENEQFFGPGTRLTVL.